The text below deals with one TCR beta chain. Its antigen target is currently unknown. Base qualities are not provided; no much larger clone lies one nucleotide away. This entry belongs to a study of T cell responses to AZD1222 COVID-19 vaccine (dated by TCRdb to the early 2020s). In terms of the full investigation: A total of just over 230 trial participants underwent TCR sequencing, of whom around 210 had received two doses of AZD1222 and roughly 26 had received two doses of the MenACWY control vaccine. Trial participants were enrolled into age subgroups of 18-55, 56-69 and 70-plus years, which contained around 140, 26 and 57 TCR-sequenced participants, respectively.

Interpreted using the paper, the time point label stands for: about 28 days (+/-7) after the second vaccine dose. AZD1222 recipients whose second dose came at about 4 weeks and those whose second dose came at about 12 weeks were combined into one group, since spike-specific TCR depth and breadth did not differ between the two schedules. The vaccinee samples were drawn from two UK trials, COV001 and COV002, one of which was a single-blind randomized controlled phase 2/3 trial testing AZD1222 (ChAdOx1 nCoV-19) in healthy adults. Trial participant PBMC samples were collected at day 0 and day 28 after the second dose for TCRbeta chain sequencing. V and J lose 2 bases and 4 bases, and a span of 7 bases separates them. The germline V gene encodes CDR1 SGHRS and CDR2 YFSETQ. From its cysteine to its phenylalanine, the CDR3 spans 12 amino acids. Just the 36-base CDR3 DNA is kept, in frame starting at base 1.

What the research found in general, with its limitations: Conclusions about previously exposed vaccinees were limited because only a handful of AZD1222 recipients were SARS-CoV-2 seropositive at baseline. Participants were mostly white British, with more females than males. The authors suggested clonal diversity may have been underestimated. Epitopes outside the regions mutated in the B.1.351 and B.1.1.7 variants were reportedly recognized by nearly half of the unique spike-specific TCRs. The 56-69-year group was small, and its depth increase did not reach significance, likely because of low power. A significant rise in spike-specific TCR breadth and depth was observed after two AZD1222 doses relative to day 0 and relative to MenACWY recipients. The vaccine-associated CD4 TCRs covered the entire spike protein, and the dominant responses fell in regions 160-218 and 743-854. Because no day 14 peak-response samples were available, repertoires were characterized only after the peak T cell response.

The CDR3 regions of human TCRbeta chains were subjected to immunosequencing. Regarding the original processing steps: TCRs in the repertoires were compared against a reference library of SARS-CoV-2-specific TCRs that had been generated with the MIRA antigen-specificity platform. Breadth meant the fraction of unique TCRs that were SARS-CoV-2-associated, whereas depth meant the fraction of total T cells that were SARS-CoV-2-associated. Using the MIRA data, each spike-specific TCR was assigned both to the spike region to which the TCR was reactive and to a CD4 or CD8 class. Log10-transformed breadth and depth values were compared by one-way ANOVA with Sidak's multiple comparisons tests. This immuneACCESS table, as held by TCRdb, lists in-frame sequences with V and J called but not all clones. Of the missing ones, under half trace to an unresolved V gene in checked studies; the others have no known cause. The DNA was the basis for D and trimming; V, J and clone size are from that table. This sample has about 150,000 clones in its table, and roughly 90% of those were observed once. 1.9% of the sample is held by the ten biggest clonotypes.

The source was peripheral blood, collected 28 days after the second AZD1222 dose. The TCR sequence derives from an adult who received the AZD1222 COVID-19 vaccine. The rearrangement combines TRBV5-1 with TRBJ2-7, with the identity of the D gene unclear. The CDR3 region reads CASSFESYEQYF. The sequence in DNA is TGCGCCAGCAGCTTTGAATCTTACGAGCAGTACTTC. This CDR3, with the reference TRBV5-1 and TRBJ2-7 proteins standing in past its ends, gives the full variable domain KAGVTQTPRYLIKTRGQQVTLSCSPISGHRSVSWYQQTPGQGLQFLFEYFSETQRNKGNFPGRFSGRQFSNSRSEMNVSTLELGDSALYLCASSFESYEQYFGPGTRLTVT.